Listed here are 27 T cell receptor beta chains from one sample, sequenced in a study of CD8 T cells in Susac syndrome. Reverse transcription of about 0.5 to 1 ug RNA was carried out with random hexamers. TCRdb reprocessed the immunoSEQ multiplex PCR reads with MiXCR, giving one entry per CDR3 protein. The table shows more than 70,000 distinct CDR3 sequences, with over 75% occurring only once. The sequenced sample was CD8+ T cells from PBMCs. These receptors were obtained from a human donor with multiple sclerosis.

V and J are TRBV20-1 and TRBJ1-3; a weak D match, TRBD1 (6 bases). The CDR3 is made up of 15 amino acids. The germline CDR1 and CDR2 sequences are DFQATT and SNEGSKA (reference sequence). V lost 2 bases and J 4 bases, leaving 15 bases between the germline ends. Here the CDR3 DNA reads TGCAGTGCTAGACCTCCAGGGGCTGGGGGAAACACCATATATTTT. Amino acids: CSARPPGAGGNTIYF.

J is TRBJ2-5 and V is TRBV6-5; D is unclear. The germline CDR1 and CDR2 sequences are MNHEY and SVGAGI. Trimming removed 0 bases from V and 7 bases from J, with 9 bases in between. The CDR3 runs 13 residues. CDR3 sequence reads: CASSYSKVATQYF. CDR3 sequence (DNA): TGTGCCAGCAGTTACTCGAAGGTGGCGACCCAGTACTTC.

The chain is built from TRBV12-3 or TRBV12-4 and TRBJ2-7; D is undetermined. V was shortened by 1 base and J by 5 bases, with 15 bases between the two germline ends. This CDR3 is 15 amino acids long. The CDR3 spells CASSLGVGIGHEQYF. The CDR3 DNA reads TGTGCCAGCAGTTTAGGCGTGGGAATCGGGCACGAGCAGTACTTC.

This chain's CDR3 is CASSSTVRDYYEQYF. CDR3 bases: TGTGCCAGCAGCTCGACAGTGAGAGATTACTACGAGCAGTACTTC. The V gene is TRBV7-9, the J gene TRBJ2-7, with a tentative D call TRBD1 (5 bases). This CDR3 has 15 amino acids. V was clipped by 4 bases and J by 3 bases, with 16 bases between them. CDR1 is SEHNR and CDR2 is FQNEAQ in the germline V gene (reference sequence).

The V gene is TRBV24-1, the J gene TRBJ1-1, with D maybe TRBD1 (6 bases). Germline CDR1 and CDR2: KGHDR and SFDVKD. V lost 0 bases and J 7 bases, leaving 8 bases between the germline ends. The CDR3 is 13 amino acids. The CDR3 nucleotides read TGTGCCACCAGTGATTTGCGGGGGCGTGAAGCTTTCTTT. This translates into CATSDLRGREAFF.

The rearrangement uses TRBV7-2 and TRBJ2-1; TRBD2 agrees at 9 bases. CDR1 SGHTA and CDR2 FQGNSA come from the germline V gene. The V gene end was trimmed by 3 bases and the J gene end by 5 bases; junction bases not matched to a gene: 8. The CDR3 is made up of 16 amino acids. The CDR3 here is CASSFFEREAHNEQFF. As DNA, the CDR3 is TGTGCCAGCAGCTTCTTTGAGCGGGAGGCCCACAATGAGCAGTTCTTC.

The chain is built from TRBV12-3 or TRBV12-4 and TRBJ2-5; TRBD2 matches 14 bases. Trimming removed 1 base from V and 2 bases from J; junction bases left unmatched: 6. The CDR3 is 18 residues long. The CDR3 protein is CASSLEGLAGVEQETQYF. For the CDR3, the DNA is TGTGCCAGCAGTTTAGAGGGACTAGCGGGAGTTGAGCAAGAGACCCAGTACTTC.

V gene TRBV7-2 combines with J gene TRBJ2-1; 7 bases agree with TRBD2. This CDR3 has 13 amino acids. The V gene end was trimmed by 11 bases and the J gene end by 8 bases; junction bases not matched to a gene: 12. The germline V gene has CDR1 SGHTA and CDR2 FQGNSA. The CDR3 bases are TGTGCCTGGAGCGGGGAATCCATCTATGAGCAGTTCTTC. Amino acids: CAWSGESIYEQFF.

The chain uses TRBV20-1 and TRBJ1-1; D is perhaps TRBD1 (6 bases). The length of the CDR3 is 14 residues. Deletions cut 3 bases from V and 1 base from J, with 12 bases between. CDR1 and CDR2 (germline): DFQATT, SNEGSKA (reference sequence). The CDR3 nucleotides read TGCAGTGCTAGCAATCAGGGGCGGAACACTGAAGCTTTCTTT. It yields the protein CSASNQGRNTEAFF.

The chain has TRBV28 and TRBJ2-5, with D uncertain. The CDR3 has 13 residues. The V gene's germline CDR1 is MDHEN and CDR2 SYDVKM. V was trimmed by 3 bases and J by 5 bases, leaving 10 bases between them. The CDR3 sequence: CASSFIVKETQYF. DNA of the CDR3: TGTGCCAGCAGTTTTATCGTAAAGGAGACCCAGTACTTC.

The chain carries TRBV3-1 and TRBJ1-1, with unresolved D. Trimming removed 1 base from V and 0 bases from J, with 6 bases in between. Looked up from germline, CDR1 is LGHDT and CDR2 is YNNKEL (reference sequence). The CDR3 has 14 residues. CDR3 region: CASSQGTVNTEAFF. The CDR3 nucleotides read TGTGCCAGCAGCCAAGGGACGGTGAACACTGAAGCTTTCTTT.

The rearrangement uses TRBV2 and TRBJ2-2, with D possibly TRBD1 on 6 matching bases. The germline V and J ends were trimmed by 6 bases and 2 bases, with 19 bases remaining between them. The CDR3 has 17 amino acids. Germline V gene data show CDR1 as SNHLY and CDR2 as FYNNEI. CDR3 bases: TGTGCCAGCAGGGATCCTCGAGACAGGCGAAACACCGGGGAGCTGTTTTTT. It codes for CASRDPRDRRNTGELFF.

The chain links TRBV2 to TRBJ2-2, with 13 positions matching TRBD2. After removal of 6 bases from V and 1 base from J, the junction contained 8 bases not matched to a gene. Germline lookup yields CDR1 SNHLY and CDR2 FYNNEI. The CDR3 loop spans 18 amino acids. The DNA for the CDR3 is TGTGCCAGCAGGCCAGGACTAGCGGGGGCCCTGAACACCGGGGAGCTGTTTTTT. Translated, it gives CASRPGLAGALNTGELFF.

This clonotype was found once. The chain has TRBV6-5 and TRBJ2-7, with D possibly matching TRBD1 (5 bases). V lost 0 bases, J lost 2 bases, and 8 bases lay in between. The germline gives CDR1 MNHEY, CDR2 SVGAGI. The CDR3 sequence is 14 residues long. CDR3 residues: CASSYSNRPYEQYF. In DNA, the CDR3 is TGTGCCAGCAGTTACTCGAACAGGCCCTACGAGCAGTACTTC.

The V call is TRBV12-5, the J call TRBJ2-6; a possible D gene is TRBD2 (6 bases). The V end was cut by 6 bases, the J end by 0 bases, with 18 bases between. Germline CDR1 and CDR2: LGHNT and FRNRAP. This CDR3 comprises 18 residues. CDR3 sequence: CASGTSSSGSSGANVLTF. Here the CDR3 DNA reads TGTGCTAGTGGCACGTCGAGTAGCGGATCCTCTGGGGCCAACGTCCTGACTTTC.

The chain couples TRBV5-1 to TRBJ2-7, with 7 bases lining up with TRBD1. The ends lost 3 bases at V and 5 bases at J; junction bases unmatched: 11. CDR1 and CDR2 (germline): SGHRS, YFSETQ. The CDR3 totals 15 residues. For the CDR3, the DNA is TGCGCCAGCAGCTCCCGGGACAGTGCTTATGACGAGCAGTACTTC. Protein product: CASSSRDSAYDEQYF. Combining the CDR3 with reference TRBV5-1 and TRBJ2-7 gives the whole variable domain KAGVTQTPRYLIKTRGQQVTLSCSPISGHRSVSWYQQTPGQGLQFLFEYFSETQRNKGNFPGRFSGRQFSNSRSEMNVSTLELGDSALYLCASSSRDSAYDEQYFGPGTRLTVT.

V is TRBV5-1 and J is TRBJ1-2; 8 bases agree with TRBD1. V dropped 4 bases and J dropped 6; count of bases not matched to a gene: 8. The CDR3 consists of 14 residues. Germline loops: CDR1 SGHRS, CDR2 YFSETQ. Here the CDR3 DNA reads TGCGCCAGCAGCCTGGAGGGACAGGTCCATGGCTACACCTTC. Translated: CASSLEGQVHGYTF. Looking up the rest from reference TRBV5-1 and TRBJ1-2 gives the full variable domain: KAGVTQTPRYLIKTRGQQVTLSCSPISGHRSVSWYQQTPGQGLQFLFEYFSETQRNKGNFPGRFSGRQFSNSRSEMNVSTLELGDSALYLCASSLEGQVHGYTFGSGTRLTVV.

The rearrangement joins TRBV4-3 to TRBJ2-1, with 8 bases matching TRBD2. Unmatched junction bases numbered 6, after V lost 0 bases and J lost 2 bases. Germline CDR1 and CDR2: LGHNA and YSLEER. CDR3 length equals 17 residues. CDR3 residues: CASSQDRGGTAYNEQFF. In DNA form, the CDR3 reads TGCGCCAGCAGCCAAGATCGGGGGGGGACCGCCTACAATGAGCAGTTCTTC.

The chain has TRBV5-1 and TRBJ2-1; the match to TRBD2 covers 8 bases. The V segment lost 7 bases and the J segment 0 bases; nucleotides outside the gene matches: 6. This CDR3 spans 15 amino acids. The germline V gene has CDR1 SGHRS and CDR2 YFSETQ. The CDR3: CASPPAGGSYNEQFF. In nucleotides, the CDR3 is TGCGCCAGCCCACCTGCGGGAGGCTCCTACAATGAGCAGTTCTTC.

This clonotype was seen just once. The rearrangement joins TRBV11-1 to TRBJ2-1, with no clear D. The V gene's germline CDR1 is SGHAT and CDR2 FQDESV (reference sequence). V was pared by 5 bases and J by 14 bases, with 16 bases between. The CDR3 totals 12 residues. For the CDR3, the DNA is TGTGCCAGCAGCGCACCCGTCGGCTCAGAGTTCTTC. This codes for CASSAPVGSEFF. Variable domain in full (rest from reference TRBV11-1 and TRBJ2-1): EAEVAQSPRYKITEKSQAVAFWCDPISGHATLYWYRQILGQGPELLVQFQDESVVDDSQLPKDRFSAERLKGVDSTLKIQPAELGDSAMYLCASSAPVGSEFFGPGTRLTVL.

This chain links TRBV5-6 with TRBJ1-5; a weak D match, TRBD1 (5 bases). Germline lookup yields CDR1 SGHDT and CDR2 YYEEEE. CDR3 length equals 15 residues. With 0 bases removed from V and 4 bases from J, the gap between germline ends came to 11 bases. CDR3 DNA sequence: TGTGCCAGCAGCTTGGGGGGCCTGGGAAATCAGCCCCAGCATTTT. Its protein is CASSLGGLGNQPQHF.

The chain carries TRBV6-2 or TRBV6-3 and TRBJ2-2; 9 bases align to TRBD1. The CDR3 loop spans 15 amino acids. With 4 bases clipped from V and 4 bases from J, the junction kept 4 bases outside the gene matches. The germline V gene encodes CDR1 MNHEY and CDR2 SVGEGT. CDR3 coding DNA: TGTGCCAGCAGTTCGGGACAGGGCAGCACCGGGGAGCTGTTTTTT. It is translated as CASSSGQGSTGELFF.

The J gene is TRBJ2-1, the V gene TRBV20-1; D perhaps matches TRBD1 (5 bases). Germline V gene sequence: CDR1 DFQATT, CDR2 SNEGSKA (reference sequence). V lost 7 bases, J lost 5 bases, and 18 bases lay in between. The CDR3 is made up of 14 amino acids. The CDR3 region has the DNA TGCAGTGGGGGCCGATGGTCACCGGACAATGAGCAGTTCTTC. Its protein is CSGGRWSPDNEQFF.

V and J are TRBV7-3 and TRBJ2-5, with D possibly being TRBD1 (5 bases). CDR1 and CDR2 from the germline V gene are SGHTA and FQGTGA. The CDR3 loop spans 17 amino acids. V dropped 5 bases and J dropped 3 bases, with 22 bases sitting between them. CDR3 sequence reads: CASSVGLGARFKETQYF. CDR3 bases: TGTGCCAGCAGCGTAGGGCTAGGGGCCCGGTTTAAAGAGACCCAGTACTTC.

The chain employs TRBV28 and TRBJ2-1; 8 positions agree with TRBD1. Germline-derived CDR1 and CDR2 are MDHEN and SYDVKM. This CDR3 comprises 13 residues. V lost 2 bases, J lost 8 bases, and 2 bases stayed unmatched. CDR3 residues: CASSLQGADEQFF. CDR3 in DNA: TGTGCCAGCAGTTTACAGGGGGCGGATGAGCAGTTCTTC.

This chain connects TRBV2 to TRBJ2-3, with a possible D match to TRBD2 (7 bases). Trimming shortened V by 3 bases and J by 0 bases, and 10 bases separated the two germline ends. This CDR3 has 15 amino acids. Germline loops: CDR1 SNHLY, CDR2 FYNNEI. CDR3 bases: TGTGCCAGCAGTGACGAGGGGGGGAGCACAGATACGCAGTATTTT. Translating gives CASSDEGGSTDTQYF.

J is TRBJ1-1 and V is TRBV3-1; no clear D. The CDR3 loop spans 13 amino acids. Germline V CDR1 and CDR2: LGHDT, YNNKEL (reference sequence). Trimming pared 1 base from V and 4 bases from J, leaving 7 bases between. CDR3 loop: CASSQGLTTEAFF. The DNA of the CDR3 is TGTGCCAGCAGCCAAGGGCTAACCACTGAAGCTTTCTTT. Using reference TRBV3-1 and TRBJ1-1 for the parts outside the CDR3, the full variable domain is DTAVSQTPKYLVTQMGNDKSIKCEQNLGHDTMYWYKQDSKKFLKIMFSYNNKELIINETVPNRFSPKSPDKAHLNLHINSLELGDSAVYFCASSQGLTTEAFFGQGTRLTVV.